This T cell receptor (beta chain) was sequenced during a study of shared clonotypes between healthy human individuals. TCRdb's copy holds only in-frame clones and misses some; the assay was immunoSEQ multiplex PCR. The sample lists approximately 740,000 clones, over 65% occurring once. Germline assignment: CDR1 MDHEN and CDR2 SYDVKM. This CDR3 is built from 12 residues. This clonotype originated in a woman aged 25 to 39 in good health. The sequenced material came from memory CD4+ T cells sorted from blood. The sample's subset: CD45RA-negative fraction. This rearrangement joins TRBV28 to TRBJ1-1, with D uncertain. The CDR3 bases are TGTGCAGTAACGCATGCACACACTGAAGCTTTCTTT. It codes for CAVTHAHTEAFF.